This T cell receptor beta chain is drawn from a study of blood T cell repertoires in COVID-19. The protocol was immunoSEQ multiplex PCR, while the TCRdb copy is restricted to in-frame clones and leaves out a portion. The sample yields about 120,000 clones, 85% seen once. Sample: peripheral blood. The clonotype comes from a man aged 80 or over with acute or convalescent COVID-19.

CDR3 sequence reads: CASSLGNGVRGTDTQYF. CDR3 bases: TGTGCCAGCAGCTTAGGCAACGGGGTAAGGGGCACAGATACGCAGTATTTT. The genes are TRBV7-8 and TRBJ2-3; possibly TRBD2 for D (5 bases). The ends were cut back, 1 base at V and 1 base at J, with 15 bases in the middle. The CDR3 is 17 amino acids. Germline CDR1 is SGHVS and CDR2 is FQNEAQ.